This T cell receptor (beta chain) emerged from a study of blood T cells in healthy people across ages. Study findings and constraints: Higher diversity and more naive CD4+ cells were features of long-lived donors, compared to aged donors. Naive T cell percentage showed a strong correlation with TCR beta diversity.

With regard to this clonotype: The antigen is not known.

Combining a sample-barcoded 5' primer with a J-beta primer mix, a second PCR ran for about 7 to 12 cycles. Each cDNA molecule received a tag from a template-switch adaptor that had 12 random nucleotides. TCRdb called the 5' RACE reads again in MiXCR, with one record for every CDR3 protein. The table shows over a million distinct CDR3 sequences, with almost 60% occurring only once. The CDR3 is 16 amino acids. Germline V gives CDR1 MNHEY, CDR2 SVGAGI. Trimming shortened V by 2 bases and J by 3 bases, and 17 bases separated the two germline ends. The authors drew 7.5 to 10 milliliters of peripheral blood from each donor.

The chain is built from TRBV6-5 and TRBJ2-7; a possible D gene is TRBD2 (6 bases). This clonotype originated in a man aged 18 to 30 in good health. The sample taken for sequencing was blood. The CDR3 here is CASSYGYGGEIYEQYF. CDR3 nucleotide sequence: TGTGCCAGCAGTTACGGTTACGGGGGTGAAATCTACGAGCAGTACTTC.